Following are 18 T cell receptor beta chains from one sample sequenced in a study of CD8+ T cells in alopecia areata (dated by TCRdb to 2017 to 2018). The library was made by the immunoSEQ multiplex PCR assay. RNA was extracted from all samples and reverse transcribed into cDNA, which served as template for TCR sequencing. As stored in TCRdb, this immuneACCESS dataset retains in-frame rearrangements with V and J assigned. A fraction of the clones does not appear; measured against another copy, unresolved V genes explain less than half of the discrepancy, and the remainder lacks a known reason. The sample yields around 60,000 clones; around 45% were counted once. The ten largest clones add up to over 20% of the sample. The sample's treatment or condition, from its label and the paper: oral pan-JAK inhibitor, 5-10 mg twice daily. This material consisted of CD8+ T cells sorted from blood, taken at approximately week 36, from a patient treated with tofacitinib. Source of these receptors: a human donor with alopecia areata.

This clone was observed a few times. The J gene is TRBJ1-1, the V gene TRBV5-1, with D hard to call. This CDR3 is built from 14 residues. Germline V gene data show CDR1 as SGHRS and CDR2 as YFSETQ. V lost 0 bases, J lost 3 bases, and 9 bases lay in between. As DNA, the CDR3 is TGCGCCAGCAGCTTGGCCCGGATAGACACTGAAGCTTTCTTT. Protein product: CASSLARIDTEAFF.

The V and J genes are TRBV7-9 and TRBJ2-7; D is unresolved. Trimming stripped 1 base from V and 0 bases from J, with 7 bases between. The CDR3 sequence is 14 residues long. Germline V gives CDR1 SEHNR, CDR2 FQNEAQ (reference sequence). The chain's CDR3 is CASSLVLDSYEQYF. CDR3 DNA: TGTGCCAGCAGCTTAGTGTTAGACTCCTACGAGCAGTACTTC.

This clone has just a few counts. At one boundary the junction diverges from the germline segment, which might be a read error. The chain carries TRBV29-1 and TRBJ2-5, with TRBD1 as a possible D gene (5 bases). This CDR3 is built from 8 residues. The germline V gene encodes CDR1 SQVTM and CDR2 ANQGSEA. CDR3 residues: CSGETQYF. CDR3 nucleotide sequence: TGTTCAGGGGAGACCCAGTACTTC.

This clone appeared a few times. The chain recombines TRBV29-1 with TRBJ2-7, with D perhaps being TRBD1 or TRBD2 (6 bases each). Trimming took 4 bases from V and 0 from J, leaving 19 bases between them. Germline-derived CDR1 and CDR2 are SQVTM and ANQGSEA. This CDR3 has 16 residues. In nucleotides, the CDR3 is TGCAGCGTTGGAGGGGGGACGGGGCGACACTCCTACGAGCAGTACTTC. It codes for CSVGGGTGRHSYEQYF.

V is TRBV6-5 and J is TRBJ2-1, with TRBD1 matching 8 bases. Germline V gene lookup returns CDR1 MNHEY and CDR2 SVGAGI. With V trimmed by 5 bases and J by 8 bases, 11 bases remained unmatched. The CDR3 sequence is 15 residues long. This chain's CDR3 is CASSINPSGGYEQFF. The DNA of the CDR3 is TGTGCCAGCAGTATCAACCCATCAGGGGGCTATGAGCAGTTCTTC.

This clone was observed a few times. The chain recombines TRBV29-1 with TRBJ1-1; 8 bases fit TRBD1. The V and J ends lost 0 bases and 8 bases, in that order; junction bases with no gene match: 5. The CDR3 has 13 amino acids. Germline V gives CDR1 SQVTM, CDR2 ANQGSEA. The CDR3 nucleotides are TGCAGCGTTGAAGACGGGACAGGACGAGAAGCTTTCTTT. Its translation is CSVEDGTGREAFF.

This chain joins TRBV29-1 and TRBJ2-1; D unclear. The CDR3 sequence is 12 residues long. V was shortened by 0 bases and J by 9 bases, with 9 bases between the two germline ends. The germline CDR1 and CDR2 sequences are SQVTM and ANQGSEA. The CDR3 DNA reads TGCAGCGTTGAAGATCGGGTAGGTGAGCAGTTCTTC. Protein: CSVEDRVGEQFF.

This chain links TRBV7-9 with TRBJ2-1, with D perhaps TRBD2 (6 bases). The V gene's germline CDR1 is SEHNR and CDR2 FQNEAQ (reference sequence). CDR3 length equals 13 residues. V lost 5 bases and J 7 bases, leaving 12 bases between the germline ends. The CDR3 here is CASSPLAGNEQFF. DNA for the CDR3: TGTGCCAGCAGCCCCCTGGCGGGAAATGAGCAGTTCTTC.

The chain links TRBV7-9 to TRBJ1-1; the match to TRBD1 covers 8 bases. V was pared by 11 bases and J by 1 base, with 6 bases of the junction left unmatched. The CDR3 is 13 amino acids. Germline assignment: CDR1 SEHNR and CDR2 FQNEAQ (reference sequence). Here the CDR3 DNA reads TGTGCCGGGAAGGGACAGGAGAACACTGAAGCTTTCTTT. Translating gives CAGKGQENTEAFF. The variable domain in full, with the rest retrieved from reference TRBV7-9 and TRBJ1-1, is DTGVSQNPRHKITKRGQNVTFRCDPISEHNRLYWYRQTLGQGPEFLTYFQNEAQLEKSRLLSDRFSAERPKGSFSTLEIQRTEQGDSAMYLCAGKGQENTEAFFGQGTRLTVV.

The genes are TRBV7-7 and TRBJ2-1; D is uncertain. Germline values: CDR1 SSHAT, CDR2 FNYEAQ (reference sequence). The CDR3 contains 12 residues. The V and J ends lost 5 bases and 6 bases respectively, with 8 bases between them. CDR3 DNA sequence: TGTGCCAGCAGCCCTGATTCCAATGAGCAGTTCTTC. Translated, it gives CASSPDSNEQFF.

This clone was seen once. CDR3 nucleotides: TGTGCCAGCAGCCAAGTAACGACACCACAAGAGACCCAGTACTTC. It codes for CASSQVTTPQETQYF. The gene calls are TRBV4-2 and TRBJ2-5; D unresolved. Trimming pared 1 base from V and 2 bases from J, leaving 11 bases between. The CDR3 is made up of 15 amino acids. Germline loops: CDR1 LGHNA, CDR2 YNFKEQ.

This chain uses TRBV5-1 with TRBJ1-1; possible D gene TRBD1, 5 bases. The CDR3 is 15 residues long. V was shortened by 0 bases and J by 5 bases, with 14 bases between the two germline ends. Germline V gene lookup returns CDR1 SGHRS and CDR2 YFSETQ. CDR3 coding DNA: TGCGCCAGCAGCTTGGCCGTAGGGGCCGGAACTGAAGCTTTCTTT. Translation: CASSLAVGAGTEAFF.

The chain combines TRBV5-4 with TRBJ2-7; 7 bases map to TRBD2. J gave up 7 bases and V 0 bases, and 1 base lay outside the gene matches. The CDR3 sequence is 12 residues long. Germline CDR1 is SGHNT and CDR2 is YYREEE (reference sequence). CDR3 in DNA: TGTGCCAGCAGCTTGGGGGAGGGGGAGCAGTACTTC. Translated: CASSLGEGEQYF.

This clone was picked up a small number of times. This chain joins TRBV29-1 and TRBJ2-1, with D unresolved. V dropped 5 bases and J dropped 9 bases, with 20 bases sitting between them. The CDR3 is made up of 14 amino acids. The V gene's germline CDR1 is SQVTM and CDR2 ANQGSEA. For the CDR3, the DNA is TGCAGCGTTCTCCCCCCTCCGAACCTATCTGAGCAGTTCTTC. It encodes CSVLPPPNLSEQFF.

The J gene is TRBJ2-7, the V gene TRBV29-1; the match to TRBD2 covers 9 bases. Germline V gives CDR1 SQVTM, CDR2 ANQGSEA. V gave up 5 bases and J gave up 2 bases; unmatched junction bases: 4. The CDR3 contains 13 residues. This CDR3 is CSVRLAEAYEQYF. In DNA, the CDR3 is TGCAGCGTTAGACTAGCGGAGGCCTACGAGCAGTACTTC.

This chain links TRBV29-1 with TRBJ1-2; possible D gene TRBD1, 5 bases. Trimming took 6 bases from V and 6 from J, leaving 14 bases between them. This CDR3 is built from 12 residues. Germline CDR1 reads SQVTM; CDR2 reads ANQGSEA. CDR3 amino acids: CSVPGGSNGYTF. The CDR3 nucleotides read TGCAGCGTCCCTGGGGGTTCAAATGGCTACACCTTC.

The chain employs TRBV14 and TRBJ2-7; D gene ambiguous. Germline V gene lookup returns CDR1 SGHDN and CDR2 FVKESK. The ends were cut back, 0 bases at V and 5 bases at J, with 5 bases in the middle. The CDR3 is 12 amino acids. The CDR3 DNA follows: TGTGCCAGCAGCCAAGATTGGAACGAGCAGTACTTC. Translating gives CASSQDWNEQYF.

The gene calls are TRBV25-1 and TRBJ1-1; D unclear. The ends were cut back, 0 bases at V and 7 bases at J, with 9 bases in the middle. The germline gives CDR1 MGHDK, CDR2 SYGVNS. The CDR3 is made up of 13 amino acids. CDR3 amino acids: CASSEYTGSEAFF. In DNA form, the CDR3 reads TGTGCCAGCAGTGAATATACCGGCAGTGAAGCTTTCTTT.